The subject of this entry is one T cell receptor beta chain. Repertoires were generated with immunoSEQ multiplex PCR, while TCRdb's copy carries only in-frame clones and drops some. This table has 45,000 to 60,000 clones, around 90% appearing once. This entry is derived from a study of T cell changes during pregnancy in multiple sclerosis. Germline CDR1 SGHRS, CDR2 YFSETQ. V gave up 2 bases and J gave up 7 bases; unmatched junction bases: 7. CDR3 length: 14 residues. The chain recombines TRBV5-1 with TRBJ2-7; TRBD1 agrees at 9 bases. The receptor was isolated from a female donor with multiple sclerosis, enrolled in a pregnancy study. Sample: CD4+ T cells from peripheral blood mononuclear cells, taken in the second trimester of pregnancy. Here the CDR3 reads CASSLQGAFREQYF. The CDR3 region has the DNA TGCGCCAGCAGCTTACAGGGGGCATTCCGGGAGCAGTACTTC.